This T cell receptor (beta chain) stems from a study of immune characteristics of hereditary and idiopathic chronic pancreatitis. For context, the study as a whole: The study examined local immune cells and TCRbeta repertoires in the pancreas in hereditary and idiopathic chronic pancreatitis, using control pancreases from organ donors for comparison. TCRbeta sequencing covered a few control pancreases, fewer than 10 hereditary chronic pancreatitis pancreases and about 6 idiopathic chronic pancreatitis pancreases. Minimal in vitro experimental manipulation of pancreas-infiltrating T cells was the reason the gDNA-based approach was selected. Study-wide conclusions, independent of this receptor: The study did not include chronic pancreatitis caused by alcohol use. Because patient tissue could be obtained only at the time of TPIAT, differences in disease duration may have affected the immune findings. Compared with controls, TCRbeta repertoire diversity was significantly higher and clonality was lower in both chronic pancreatitis groups. Among about a dozen chronic pancreatitis patients, higher numbers of productive TCR rearrangements went along with higher disease severity scores, showing a positive correlation. Differences in Vbeta-Jbeta gene family usage, including TRBV10, TRBV19, TRBV23 and TRBV5, were found between hereditary and idiopathic chronic pancreatitis.

Library creation used the immunoSEQ multiplex PCR assay. From pancreatic genomic DNA, the TCRbeta CDR3 region and adjacent sequences were amplified and sequenced. As for the authors' bioinformatics: Repertoire diversity was measured as a mean normalized Shannon-Wiener index, alongside productive clonality and productive rearrangement counts. Control and chronic pancreatitis repertoire metrics were compared by means of the nonparametric Mann-Whitney U test. A clonotype counted as shared when its CDR3beta sequence had identical amino acid composition and length across subjects. The clones in this table, taken by TCRdb from immuneACCESS, are in-frame only. Not every clone is retained; where verified, under half of the shortfall comes from an unresolved V gene, and the cause of the rest is unknown. V, J and clone size are those of that table, while D and trimming were read from the DNA. The sample table contains some 15,000 clones; only one count was recorded for more than 60% of them. The top ten clonotypes cover approximately 15% of the sample.

A remark on this clone: What antigen it recognizes has not been identified. No clone much larger than this one lies a single base away; base qualities are absent.

The CDR3 covers 10 residues, taking in both the cysteine and the phenylalanine. Of all the DNA, just the CDR3 is kept, 30 bases in frame from base 1. V is reduced by 5 bases and J by 4 bases, leaving a spacing of 2 bases between them. Chronic pancreatitis pancreas tissue came from patients undergoing total pancreatectomy with islet autotransplantation (TPIAT). None of the chronic pancreatitis patients included in the study had a known history of diabetes. Genomic DNA was extracted directly from bulk pancreas tissue, without T cell sorting, for TCRbeta sequencing. Pancreas tissues from patients and organ donors were collected consecutively at two US centers.

The TCR comes from a human donor with chronic pancreatitis. The V gene is TRBV23-1 and the J gene is TRBJ2-5; no D gene can be assigned with confidence. TRBV23-1 is sorted into the ORF group, with uncertain function. The specimen was pancreas tissue with hereditary chronic pancreatitis. DNA sequence: TGCGCCAGCAGTGGAGAGACCCAGTACTTC. Its translation reads: CASSGETQYF.